This T cell receptor beta chain was captured by sequencing in a study of blood T cell repertoires in COVID-19 (dated by TCRdb to about 2020). Some background on the complete study: The collaborator samples originated in the United States, Italy and Spain and spanned the acute and convalescent phases of COVID-19. The prospective study material was composed of cDNA or gDNA derived from T cells, B-cell-depleted T cells, or PBMCs. Deeply sampled blood TCRbeta repertoires from subjects exposed to, actively infected with, or recovered from COVID-19 were included in the dataset. A freely available public database, intended as a resource for researchers studying the immune response to SARS-CoV-2, is where the repertoires were released. Samples were obtained from the ongoing ImmuneRACE study (first 160 participants) and from about 1,300 subjects provided by 6 global collaborators. Nearly every sample came with metadata listing a de-identified subject ID, COVID-19 status, age in years and sex. HLA class I and class II types, where available, came from metadata supplied by the sample provider rather than from assay-based typing.

TCRbeta CDR3 regions were amplified from genomic DNA by means of the immunoSEQ Assay, a bias-controlled multiplex PCR. The original pipeline was this. Nucleated cell counts per sample were estimated from amplification of reference gene primers within the assay. Sequence reads were collapsed and filtered to measure the absolute abundance of every unique TCRbeta CDR3 rearrangement. Productive Simpson clonality was computed per sample as the square root of Simpson's diversity index over productive rearrangements. Imported from immuneACCESS, the table was reduced by TCRdb to in-frame sequences with V and J called. These copies leave out some clones; in studies compared against another copy, an unresolved V gene accounts for under half, and the cause of the remainder is not known. V, J and clone size derive from that table, while D and trimming were established from the DNA sequence. Recorded for this sample are about 190,000 clones; 80% to 90% of them occurred a single time. Approximately 1.1% of the sample lies in the top ten.

General findings and caveats noted by the study authors: How much clinical and demographic metadata was included differed by source and by participant, and the metadata was provided uncurated.

Collaborating institutions collected whole blood in K2EDTA tubes following their own protocols. Collaborator samples were shipped for TCRbeta analysis as frozen whole blood, isolated PBMCs, or DNA extracted from either sample type. This clone has a single count. Its antigen is still unknown. The record has no base qualities; no much larger clone is one base away. The source material was peripheral blood. This sequence was found in a man under 40 with acute or convalescent COVID-19.

The CDR3: CASSPDRVGNQPQHF. The nucleotides read TGTGCCAGCAGCCCGGACAGGGTGGGGAATCAGCCCCAGCATTTT. This chain is built from TRBV5-8 and TRBJ1-5; a stretch of 8 junction bases matches TRBD1. Measured from the cysteine to the phenylalanine, the CDR3 is 15 residues long. Only CDR3 DNA is held: 45 bases, read in frame from base 1. The CDR1 and CDR2 encoded by the germline V gene are SGHTS and YDEGEE. Clipping removes 4 bases from V and 4 bases from J, with 7 as the unmatched junction base count.